This paragraph covers one TCR beta chain sequence. The data belong to a study of response to subunit inactivated influenza vaccine. Trimming cost V 8 bases and J 3 bases, with 23 bases left between them. Germline V gene lookup returns CDR1 SGHVS and CDR2 FQNEAQ. The CDR3 runs 16 residues. TCRdb re-analysed the RT-PCR reads in MiXCR, keeping a single row per CDR3 protein. The sample shows about 540,000 distinct CDR3 sequences, around 25% of them seen only once. The same data also went into a second study, on T cells expressing NK-cell markers. From that study: UMI-tagged 5'RACE template switching yielded the TCR beta cDNA. Top CD8+ clonotypes included the dominant CD3+CD56+NKG2C+ clonotypes in several donors. In a handful of donors, these clonotypes also led the CD3+CD56-NKG2C+ fraction.

The rearrangement links TRBV7-8 to TRBJ2-7, with D perhaps matching TRBD2 (6 bases). This sample comprised CD4+ T cells sorted from PBMCs, obtained 11 to 12 days after vaccination. The TCR was taken from a man aged 45 to 65 who received an inactivated influenza vaccine. The CDR3 region is CASLNRRGRHNYEQYF. As DNA, the CDR3 is TGTGCCAGCCTAAACCGGAGGGGACGCCATAACTACGAGCAGTACTTC. The whole variable domain, filled in from reference TRBV7-8 and TRBJ2-7, reads GAGVSQSPRYKVAKRGQDVALRCDPISGHVSLFWYQQALGQGPEFLTYFQNEAQLDKSGLPSDRFFAERPEGSVSTLKIQRTQQEDSAVYLCASLNRRGRHNYEQYFGPGTRLTVT.